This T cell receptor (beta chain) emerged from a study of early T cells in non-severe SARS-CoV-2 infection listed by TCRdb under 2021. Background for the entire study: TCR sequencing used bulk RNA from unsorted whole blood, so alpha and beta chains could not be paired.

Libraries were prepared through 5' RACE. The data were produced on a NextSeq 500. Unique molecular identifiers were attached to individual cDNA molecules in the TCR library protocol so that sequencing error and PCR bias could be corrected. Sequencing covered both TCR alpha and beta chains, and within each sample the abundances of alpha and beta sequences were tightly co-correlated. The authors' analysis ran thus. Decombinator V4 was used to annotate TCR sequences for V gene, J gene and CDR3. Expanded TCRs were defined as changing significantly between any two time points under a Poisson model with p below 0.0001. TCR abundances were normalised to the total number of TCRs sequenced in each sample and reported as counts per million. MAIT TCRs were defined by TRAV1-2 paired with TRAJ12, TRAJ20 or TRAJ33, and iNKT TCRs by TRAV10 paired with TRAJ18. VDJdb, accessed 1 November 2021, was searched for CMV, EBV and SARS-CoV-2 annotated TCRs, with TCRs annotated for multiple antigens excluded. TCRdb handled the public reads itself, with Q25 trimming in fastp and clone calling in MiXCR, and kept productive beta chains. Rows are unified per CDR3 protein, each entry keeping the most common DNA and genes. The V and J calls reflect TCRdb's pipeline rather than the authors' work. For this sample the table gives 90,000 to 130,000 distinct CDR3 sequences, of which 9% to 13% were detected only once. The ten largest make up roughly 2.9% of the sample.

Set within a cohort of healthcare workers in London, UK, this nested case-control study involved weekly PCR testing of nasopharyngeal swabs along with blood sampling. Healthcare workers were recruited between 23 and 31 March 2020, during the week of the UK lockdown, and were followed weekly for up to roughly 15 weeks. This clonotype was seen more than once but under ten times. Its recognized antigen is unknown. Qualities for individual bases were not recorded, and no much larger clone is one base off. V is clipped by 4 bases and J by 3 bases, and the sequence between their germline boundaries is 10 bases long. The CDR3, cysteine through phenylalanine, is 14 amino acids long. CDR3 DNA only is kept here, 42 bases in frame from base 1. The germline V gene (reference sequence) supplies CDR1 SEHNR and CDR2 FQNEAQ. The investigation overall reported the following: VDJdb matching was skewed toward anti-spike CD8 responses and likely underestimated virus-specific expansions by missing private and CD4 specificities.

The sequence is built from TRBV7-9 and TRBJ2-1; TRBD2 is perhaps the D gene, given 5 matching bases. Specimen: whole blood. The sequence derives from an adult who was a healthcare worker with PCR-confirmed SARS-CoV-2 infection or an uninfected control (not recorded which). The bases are TGTGCCAGCAGCTCAGCACTAGACTACAATGAGCAGTTCTTC. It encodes CASSSALDYNEQFF. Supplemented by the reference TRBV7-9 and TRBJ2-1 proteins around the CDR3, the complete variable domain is DTGVSQNPRHKITKRGQNVTFRCDPISEHNRLYWYRQTLGQGPEFLTYFQNEAQLEKSRLLSDRFSAERPKGSFSTLEIQRTEQGDSAMYLCASSSALDYNEQFFGPGTRLTVL.